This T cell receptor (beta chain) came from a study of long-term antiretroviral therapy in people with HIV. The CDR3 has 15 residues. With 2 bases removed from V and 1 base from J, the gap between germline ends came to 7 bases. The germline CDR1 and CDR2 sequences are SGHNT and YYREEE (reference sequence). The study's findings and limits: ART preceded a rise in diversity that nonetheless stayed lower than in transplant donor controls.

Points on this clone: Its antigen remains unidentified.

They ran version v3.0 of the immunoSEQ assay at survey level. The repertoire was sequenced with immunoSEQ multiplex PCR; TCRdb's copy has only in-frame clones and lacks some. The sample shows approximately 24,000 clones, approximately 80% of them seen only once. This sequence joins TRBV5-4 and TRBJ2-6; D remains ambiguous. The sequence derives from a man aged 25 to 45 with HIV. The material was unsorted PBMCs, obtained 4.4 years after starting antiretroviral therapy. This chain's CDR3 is CASSFMESGANVLTF. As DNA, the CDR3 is TGTGCCAGCAGCTTCATGGAATCTGGGGCCAACGTCCTGACTTTC.